Following are 8 T cell receptor beta chains from one sample sequenced in a study of T-cell memory formation after mild COVID-19. TCRdb recomputed calls from the 5' RACE reads with MiXCR, one row per CDR3 protein. The sample includes 200,000 to 300,000 distinct CDR3 sequences, around 17% seen only once; the top ten take more than 20%. The sequenced sample consisted of PBMCs or a T cell subset sorted from them (not recorded which). Receptors were obtained from a man between 18 and 35 years old who had mild COVID-19 (a few samples of this study predate the infection). Cell type and time point are not known.

This clonotype was seen a few times. The CDR3 DNA follows: TGTGCCAGCAGCTGGGGGATAGCCAAAAACATTCAGTACTTC. Translating gives CASSWGIAKNIQYF. The J gene is TRBJ2-4, the V gene TRBV7-2; D might be TRBD1 or TRBD2, each matching 5 bases. V was cut by 4 bases and J by 0 bases, with 7 bases left in between. CDR3 length equals 14 residues. CDR1 and CDR2 from the germline V gene are SGHTA and FQGNSA.

In this sample, this clonotype turned up a few times. This chain joins TRBV4-1 and TRBJ2-1; D gene uncertain. Trimming cost V 0 bases and J 8 bases, with 11 bases left between them. The CDR3 sequence is 14 residues long. From germline, CDR1 is MGHRA and CDR2 YSYEKL. CDR3: CASSQEWAGYEQFF. The DNA of the CDR3 is TGCGCCAGCAGCCAAGAATGGGCAGGCTATGAGCAGTTCTTC.

This clonotype was seen a handful of times. The CDR3 is CSARGLPETQYF. The DNA of the CDR3 is TGCAGTGCTAGGGGACTCCCAGAGACCCAGTACTTC. The V gene is TRBV20-1, the J gene TRBJ2-5, with a weak D call TRBD2 (6 bases). With 3 bases removed from V and 4 bases from J, the gap between germline ends came to 9 bases. The CDR3 totals 12 residues. CDR1 is DFQATT and CDR2 is SNEGSKA in the germline V gene (reference sequence).

J is TRBJ2-2 and V is TRBV7-2, with D hard to call. This CDR3 contains 14 residues. CDR1 is SGHTA, CDR2 FQGNSA, per germline. Trimming shortened V by 3 bases and J by 1 base, and 6 bases separated the two germline ends. The CDR3 sequence is CASSLPRNTGELFF. The CDR3 coding sequence is TGTGCCAGCAGCTTGCCACGGAACACCGGGGAGCTGTTTTTT.

This clonotype was detected only once. The rearrangement uses TRBV11-3 and TRBJ1-1; 9 bases agree with TRBD1. J was trimmed by 0 bases and V by 7 bases; bases with no gene match: 15. The germline CDR1 and CDR2 sequences are SGHNT and YENEEA. The CDR3 totals 18 residues. CDR3 residues: CASKITGGPTNLNTEAFF. The CDR3 bases are TGTGCCAGCAAGATTACAGGGGGCCCGACGAATTTGAACACTGAAGCTTTCTTT.

The chain has TRBV20-1 and TRBJ2-5; D remains unclear. The CDR3 extends over 12 amino acids. CDR1 DFQATT and CDR2 SNEGSKA come from the germline V gene (reference sequence). Deletions cut 3 bases from V and 0 bases from J, with 5 bases between. For the CDR3, the DNA is TGCAGTGCTAGGGGCTACCAAGAGACCCAGTACTTC. Translated, it gives CSARGYQETQYF.

V and J are TRBV11-1 and TRBJ2-4; 8 bases match TRBD1. The CDR3 runs 17 residues. Losses at the gene ends were 5 bases for V and 1 base for J; bases not matched to a gene: 10. Germline V gives CDR1 SGHAT, CDR2 FQDESV (reference sequence). This CDR3 reads CASSDPRTGHAKNIQYF. CDR3 nucleotide sequence: TGTGCCAGCAGCGATCCCCGGACAGGGCACGCCAAAAACATTCAGTACTTC.

The chain is built from TRBV20-1 and TRBJ2-1; 12 nucleotides match TRBD2. V trimming: 3 bases; J trimming: 7 bases; junction bases outside the gene matches: 7. The CDR3 length is 15 residues. Per germline, CDR1 DFQATT and CDR2 SNEGSKA (reference sequence). The CDR3 DNA is TGCAGTGCTAGCTTTCTAGCGGGGGGGCTTAATGAGCAGTTCTTC. Protein: CSASFLAGGLNEQFF.